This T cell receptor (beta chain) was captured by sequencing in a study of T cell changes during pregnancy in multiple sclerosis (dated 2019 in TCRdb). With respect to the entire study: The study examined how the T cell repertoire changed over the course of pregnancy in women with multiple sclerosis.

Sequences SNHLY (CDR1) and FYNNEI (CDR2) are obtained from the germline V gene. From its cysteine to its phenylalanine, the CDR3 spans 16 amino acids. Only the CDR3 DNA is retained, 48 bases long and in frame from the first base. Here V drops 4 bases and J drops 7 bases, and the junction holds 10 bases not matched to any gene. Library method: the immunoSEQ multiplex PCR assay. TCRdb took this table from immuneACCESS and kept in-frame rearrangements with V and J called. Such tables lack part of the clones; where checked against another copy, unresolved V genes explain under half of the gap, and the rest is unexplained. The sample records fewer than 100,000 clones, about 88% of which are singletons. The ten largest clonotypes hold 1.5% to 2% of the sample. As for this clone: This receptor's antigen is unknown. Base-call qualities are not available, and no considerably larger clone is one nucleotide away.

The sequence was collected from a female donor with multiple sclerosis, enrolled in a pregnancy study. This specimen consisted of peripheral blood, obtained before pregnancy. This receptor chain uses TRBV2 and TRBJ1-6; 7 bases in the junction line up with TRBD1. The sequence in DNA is TGTGCCAGCAGTGTCCGGGACAGCGAATTGAATTCACCCCTCCACTTT. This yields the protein CASSVRDSELNSPLHF.